This TCR beta chain emerged from a study of identical twins. TCRdb reprocessed the 5' RACE reads via MiXCR and lists one record per CDR3 protein. This table has 400,000 to 550,000 distinct CDR3 sequences, approximately 24% appearing once. V dropped 2 bases and J dropped 6 bases, with 13 bases sitting between them. CDR1 is SGHVS and CDR2 is FQNEAQ in the germline V gene. The CDR3 has 14 amino acids. The data were also submitted as part of a second study, on T cells expressing NK-cell markers. From that study: Sequencing of TCR beta repertoires drew on sorted CD3+CD56+NKG2C+, CD3+CD56+NKG2C- and CD3+CD56-NKG2C+ T cells.

The chain joins TRBV7-8 to TRBJ1-1; D may be TRBD1 (5 bases). This clonotype originated in a young woman in good health. Specimen: CD4+ T cells sorted from blood. CDR3: CASSLTTVRPEAFF. The CDR3, as DNA: TGTGCCAGCAGCTTAACGACAGTTCGTCCTGAAGCTTTCTTT.